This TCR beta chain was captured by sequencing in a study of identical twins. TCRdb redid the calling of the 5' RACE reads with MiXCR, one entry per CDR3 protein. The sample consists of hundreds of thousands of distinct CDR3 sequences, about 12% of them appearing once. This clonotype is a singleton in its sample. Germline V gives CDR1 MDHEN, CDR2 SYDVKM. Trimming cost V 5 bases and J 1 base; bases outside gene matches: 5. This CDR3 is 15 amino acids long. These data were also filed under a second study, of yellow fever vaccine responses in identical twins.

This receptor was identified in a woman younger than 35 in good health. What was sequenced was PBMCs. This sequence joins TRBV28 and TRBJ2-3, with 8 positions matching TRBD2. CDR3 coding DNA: TGTGCCAGCAGTGCTCATAGCGGGGGCACAGATACGCAGTATTTT. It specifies CASSAHSGGTDTQYF. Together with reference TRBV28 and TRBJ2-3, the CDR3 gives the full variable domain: DVKVTQSSRYLVKRTGEKVFLECVQDMDHENMFWYRQDPGLGLRLIYFSYDVKMKEKGDIPEGYSVSREKKERFSLILESASTNQTSMYLCASSAHSGGTDTQYFGPGTRLTVL.